The 3 T cell receptor beta chains below all came from one sample that was sequenced in a study of T cells in Graves' hyperthyroidism and ophthalmopathy. From RNA transcripts, TCR beta CDR3 regions were amplified. RT-PCR in the first round (using the HTBI primer set) targeted the TCR CDR3. TCRdb re-derived calls from the multiplex PCR reads in MiXCR, one entry per CDR3 protein. Of under 350,000 distinct CDR3 sequences in the sample, over 15% were seen once. Sequencing was performed on blood. The receptors stem from a woman aged 50 to 60 with Graves' hyperthyroidism.

In its sample, this clonotype was seen many times. This CDR3 reads CASTWGNEQFF. The CDR3 DNA sequence: TGTGCCAGCACCTGGGGTAATGAGCAGTTCTTC. The rearrangement joins TRBV28 to TRBJ2-1; the D is unclear. Trimming left V 7 bases short and J 7 bases short, with 8 bases between. The germline gives CDR1 MDHEN, CDR2 SYDVKM. The CDR3 extends over 11 amino acids.

This clonotype was counted between two and nine times. V is TRBV5-5 and J is TRBJ2-5, with D possibly TRBD1 on 6 matching bases. Germline CDR1 and CDR2: SGHKS and YYEKEE (reference sequence). The CDR3 is made up of 16 amino acids. The ends were cut back, 2 bases at V and 5 bases at J, with 19 bases in the middle. CDR3 in DNA: TGTGCCAGCAGCTTAACCGCGACAGGTCTAAGGGAGACCCAGTACTTC. As protein: CASSLTATGLRETQYF.

This clonotype was picked up a small number of times. This chain joins TRBV4-1 and TRBJ1-1; no clear D. The CDR3 loop spans 15 amino acids. Trimming left V 7 bases short and J 0 bases short, with 15 bases between. Germline V gene lookup returns CDR1 MGHRA and CDR2 YSYEKL. The CDR3 region is CASIGQSRMNTEAFF. The CDR3 DNA sequence: TGCGCCAGCATCGGGCAAAGTCGGATGAACACTGAAGCTTTCTTT.